A single sample gave rise to the 31 T cell receptor beta chains below, sequenced in a study of blood T cell repertoires in COVID-19. The data were produced by immunoSEQ multiplex PCR, yet TCRdb's version contains in-frame clones alone and is incomplete. The sample records 200,000 to 300,000 clones, roughly nine tenths being singletons. Input material: peripheral blood. The receptors shown here come from a man aged 35 to 55 who had recovered from COVID-19.

The rearrangement links TRBV6-2 or TRBV6-3 to TRBJ2-7; 10 nucleotides match TRBD1. The J segment lost 3 bases and the V segment lost 2 bases, leaving 10 bases of the junction unmatched. The CDR3 runs to 17 residues. Germline V gives CDR1 MNHEY, CDR2 SVGEGT. CDR3 DNA sequence: TGTGCCAGCAGTTACCTTTCGTGGGACAGGGGACGCTACGAGCAGTACTTC. Translation gives CASSYLSWDRGRYEQYF.

This chain connects TRBV5-1 to TRBJ1-4, with 8 bases aligning to TRBD1. Germline V lookup: CDR1 SGHRS, CDR2 YFSETQ. The CDR3 loop spans 15 amino acids. V lost 0 bases to trimming and J lost 7 bases; unmatched junction nucleotides: 5. The CDR3 coding sequence is TGCGCCAGCAGCTTGGGGGTTGGGACAGGTGAAAAACTGTTTTTT. Protein sequence: CASSLGVGTGEKLFF. Drawing the rest from reference TRBV5-1 and TRBJ1-4, the complete variable domain is KAGVTQTPRYLIKTRGQQVTLSCSPISGHRSVSWYQQTPGQGLQFLFEYFSETQRNKGNFPGRFSGRQFSNSRSEMNVSTLELGDSALYLCASSLGVGTGEKLFFGSGTQLSVL.

The chain joins TRBV14 to TRBJ2-1; the match to TRBD1 covers 9 bases. The trim removed 1 base at V and 5 bases at J, leaving 3 bases unmatched. Germline CDR1 reads SGHDN; CDR2 reads FVKESK. The CDR3 is 15 residues long. The CDR3 sequence is CASSQGTGAHNEQFF. Here the CDR3 DNA reads TGTGCCAGCAGCCAAGGGACAGGGGCACACAATGAGCAGTTCTTC.

The genes are TRBV21-1 and TRBJ1-6. TRBV21-1 is a listed pseudogene. The CDR3 runs to 19 residues. The CDR3: CASSRGGPLFSSYNSPLHF. The CDR3 coding sequence is TGTGCCAGCAGCAGGGGAGGGCCCCTTTTTAGCTCCTATAATTCACCCCTCCACTTT.

Concerning this clone: At one end the junction does not follow the germline gene, possibly because of a read error. J is TRBJ1-5 and V is TRBV12-3 or TRBV12-4, with a possible D match to TRBD1 (6 bases). The CDR3 extends over 11 amino acids. Here the CDR3 DNA reads TGTGCCAGCAGCGCTACAGGGTGGTTGAATTTT. It translates to CASSATGWLNF.

The V gene is TRBV6-5, the J gene TRBJ1-2, with TRBD1 identical over 9 bases. CDR3 length: 13 residues. J was trimmed by 4 bases and V by 6 bases; bases with no gene match: 3. From germline, CDR1 is MNHEY and CDR2 SVGAGI. CDR3: CASRTGGAYGYTF. The DNA of the CDR3 is TGTGCCAGCAGAACAGGGGGCGCCTATGGCTACACCTTC.

V and J are TRBV7-8 and TRBJ1-6; D may be TRBD1 (6 bases). Germline CDR1 is SGHVS and CDR2 is FQNEAQ. Trimming took off 2 bases at V and 9 bases at J, with 17 bases between the two ends. This CDR3 is 16 amino acids long. The CDR3 region is CASSLQGRQGTSPLHF. The CDR3 nucleotides read TGTGCCAGCAGCTTACAGGGTCGGCAGGGGACTTCACCCCTCCACTTT.

The rearrangement uses TRBV18 and TRBJ2-1; 15 bases fit TRBD2. The CDR3 length is 15 residues. V shed 5 bases and J 8 bases; nucleotides not matched to a gene: 4. Germline V gives CDR1 KGHSH, CDR2 LQKENI. CDR3 sequence (DNA): TGTGCCAGCTCAATGTGGACTAGCGGGGGGGATGAGCAGTTCTTC. Protein sequence: CASSMWTSGGDEQFF.

The chain joins TRBV14 to TRBJ2-1, with D tentatively TRBD2 (7 bases). V was clipped by 3 bases and J by 4 bases, with 13 bases between them. The CDR3 runs to 15 residues. Germline V lookup: CDR1 SGHDN, CDR2 FVKESK. The CDR3 DNA follows: TGTGCCAGCAGCCATAGAGGGGGGGTTTACAATGAGCAGTTCTTC. It yields the protein CASSHRGGVYNEQFF. Using reference TRBV14 and TRBJ2-1 for the parts outside the CDR3, the full variable domain is EAGVTQFPSHSVIEKGQTVTLRCDPISGHDNLYWYRRVMGKEIKFLLHFVKESKQDESGMPNNRFLAERTGGTYSTLKVQPAELEDSGVYFCASSHRGGVYNEQFFGPGTRLTVL.

V and J are TRBV14 and TRBJ2-1; 16 bases map to TRBD2. Germline loops: CDR1 SGHDN, CDR2 FVKESK. The V and J ends lost 0 bases and 11 bases, in that order; junction bases with no gene match: 22. CDR3 length equals 22 residues. The CDR3 region is CASSQDLIPGLAGGSPNKQQFF. The CDR3 DNA reads as TGTGCCAGCAGCCAAGACCTCATTCCGGGACTAGCGGGGGGGAGCCCCAACAAGCAGCAGTTCTTC.

This clone was counted a single time. The rearrangement uses TRBV13 and TRBJ2-5; 15 nucleotides agree with TRBD2. V lost 4 bases and J lost 4; bases outside the gene matches: 7. This CDR3 has 17 residues. Germline V gene data show CDR1 as PRHDT and CDR2 as FYEKMQ (reference sequence). Written as DNA, the CDR3 is TGTGCCAGCAGCTCCCGGACTAGCGGGGGGGCTACAGAGACCCAGTACTTC. This sequence encodes CASSSRTSGGATETQYF.

In its sample, this clone was seen a few times. The chain joins TRBV30 to TRBJ2-2, with D perhaps matching TRBD1 (6 bases). This CDR3 has 12 amino acids. Trimming left V 8 bases short and J 7 bases short, with 14 bases between. Germline V gene data show CDR1 as GTSNPN and CDR2 as SVGIG (reference sequence). In nucleotides, the CDR3 is TGTGCCGAGTGGGGCAGGGGCGGGGAGCTGTTTTTT. This sequence encodes CAEWGRGGELFF.

The chain uses TRBV6-4 and TRBJ1-2, with TRBD1 matching 10 bases. V shed 6 bases and J 8 bases; nucleotides not matched to a gene: 9. From germline, CDR1 is MRHNA and CDR2 SNTAGT. CDR3 length: 14 amino acids. The DNA for the CDR3 is TGTGCCAGCAGCGAAGACAGGGGGCCTGGAGGCTACACCTTC. It encodes CASSEDRGPGGYTF.

Only a few counts were recorded for this clone. This sequence joins TRBV19 and TRBJ1-3; 8 bases match TRBD1. CDR1 and CDR2 from the germline V gene are LNHDA and SQIVND (reference sequence). The CDR3 contains 15 residues. After removal of 5 bases from V and 4 bases from J, the junction contained 7 bases not matched to a gene. The CDR3 DNA reads TGTGCCAGTAGTGGATTCAGGGGGCCAGGAAACACCATATATTTT. This codes for CASSGFRGPGNTIYF. Looking up the rest from reference TRBV19 and TRBJ1-3 gives the full variable domain: DGGITQSPKYLFRKEGQNVTLSCEQNLNHDAMYWYRQDPGQGLRLIYYSQIVNDFQKGDIAEGYSVSREKKESFPLTVTSAQKNPTAFYLCASSGFRGPGNTIYFGEGSWLTVV.

DNA of the CDR3: TGTGCCAGTAGTGTCCGACAGAGAGGCAATCAGCCCCAGCATTTT. Protein: CASSVRQRGNQPQHF. The genes are TRBV19 and TRBJ1-5; D might be TRBD1 (5 bases). Deletions cut 5 bases from V and 2 bases from J, with 13 bases between. CDR1 is LNHDA, CDR2 SQIVND, per germline (reference sequence). This CDR3 contains 15 residues.

V gene TRBV9 combines with J gene TRBJ1-2; D is perhaps TRBD1 (5 bases). The V gene lost 3 bases and the J gene lost 0 bases, with 9 bases spanning the gap. CDR3 length: 14 residues. CDR1 and CDR2 (germline): SGDLS, YYNGEE. The CDR3 protein is CASSGGVSNYGYTF. In DNA, the CDR3 is TGTGCCAGCAGCGGGGGGGTGTCTAACTATGGCTACACCTTC.

The V call is TRBV6-2 or TRBV6-3, the J call TRBJ2-1, with 12 bases identical to TRBD2. The length of the CDR3 is 16 residues. CDR1 MNHEY and CDR2 SVGEGT come from the germline V gene. J was trimmed by 2 bases and V by 4 bases; bases with no gene match: 3. This CDR3 is CASSSGTSGPYNEQFF. The CDR3 DNA follows: TGTGCCAGCAGTTCGGGGACTAGCGGGCCCTACAATGAGCAGTTCTTC.

The V gene is TRBV5-1, the J gene TRBJ2-6; 8 nucleotides line up with TRBD2. V was pared by 3 bases and J by 0 bases, with 8 bases of the junction left unmatched. Germline V lookup: CDR1 SGHRS, CDR2 YFSETQ. The CDR3 is 18 amino acids. CDR3 sequence reads: CASSSDLRGGSGANVLTF. CDR3 DNA sequence: TGCGCCAGCAGCTCCGACCTCCGGGGGGGCTCTGGGGCCAACGTCCTGACTTTC.

The rearrangement links TRBV18 to TRBJ2-5; D perhaps matches TRBD1 (6 bases). Germline values: CDR1 KGHSH, CDR2 LQKENI. The V end lost 3 bases, the J end lost 7 bases, and 12 bases lay between the germline ends. The CDR3 has 13 amino acids. CDR3 nucleotides: TGTGCCAGCTCACCGGGGGCCCCAGGGACCCAGTACTTC. Its translation is CASSPGAPGTQYF.

The chain uses TRBV5-4 and TRBJ2-7; D call uncertain. The length of the CDR3 is 12 residues. Trimming shortened V by 0 bases and J by 2 bases, and 3 bases separated the two germline ends. CDR1 SGHNT and CDR2 YYREEE come from the germline V gene (reference sequence). CDR3 sequence: CASSLATYEQYF. The CDR3 bases are TGTGCCAGCAGCTTGGCAACCTACGAGCAGTACTTC.

The table lists this clone with a count of one. The chain links TRBV7-2 to TRBJ2-7; no firm D call. Germline-derived CDR1 and CDR2 are SGHTA and FQGNSA. V was pared by 5 bases and J by 0 bases, with 8 bases between. This CDR3 is 13 amino acids long. The DNA for the CDR3 is TGTGCCAGCAGCGAATCACTCTCCTACGAGCAGTACTTC. Amino acid sequence: CASSESLSYEQYF.

The chain employs TRBV29-1 and TRBJ2-6; tentatively, D is TRBD2 (5 bases). CDR1 is SQVTM and CDR2 is ANQGSEA in the germline V gene. This CDR3 comprises 14 residues. V shed 2 bases and J shed 3 bases, with 8 bases lying between them. CDR3 loop: CSVESRVGANVLTF. The CDR3 DNA reads TGCAGCGTTGAATCGAGGGTTGGGGCCAACGTCCTGACTTTC.

The chain recombines TRBV6-5 with TRBJ2-1; TRBD2 aligns across 7 bases. The CDR3 is made up of 15 amino acids. With V trimmed by 2 bases and J by 6 bases, 7 bases remained unmatched. Germline-derived CDR1 and CDR2 are MNHEY and SVGAGI. The CDR3 reads CASSYVAGAGNEQFF. CDR3 nucleotides: TGTGCCAGCAGTTACGTGGCGGGAGCGGGCAATGAGCAGTTCTTC.

This chain joins TRBV7-2 and TRBJ2-2, with a tentative D call TRBD1 (6 bases). V lost 4 bases to trimming and J lost 0 bases, with 12 bases between them. Per germline, CDR1 SGHTA and CDR2 FQGNSA. The CDR3 totals 16 residues. The CDR3 DNA reads TGTGCCAGCAGCTATGGGGACACCCCGAACACCGGGGAGCTGTTTTTT. It encodes CASSYGDTPNTGELFF.

V and J are TRBV7-3 and TRBJ2-1; D gene uncertain. The V end lost 5 bases, the J end lost 3 bases, and 14 bases lay between the germline ends. The germline V gene has CDR1 SGHTA and CDR2 FQGTGA. This CDR3 is built from 15 residues. The CDR3 region is CASSPQEAHYNEQFF. In nucleotides, the CDR3 is TGTGCCAGCAGCCCGCAGGAAGCCCACTACAATGAGCAGTTCTTC.

In its sample, this clone was seen a few times. CDR3 amino acids: CASSLGGVGRARNEQFF. For the CDR3, the DNA is TGTGCCAGCAGCTTAGGGGGCGTGGGGAGGGCCCGGAATGAGCAGTTCTTC. The chain is built from TRBV7-2 and TRBJ2-1; TRBD2 matches at 7 bases. The germline V gene has CDR1 SGHTA and CDR2 FQGNSA. CDR3 length equals 17 residues. The V gene end was trimmed by 1 base and the J gene end by 7 bases; junction bases not matched to a gene: 13.

The chain combines TRBV6-5 with TRBJ2-1, with D possibly being TRBD1 (6 bases). CDR1 is MNHEY and CDR2 is SVGAGI in the germline V gene. V lost 5 bases to trimming and J lost 6 bases, with 11 bases between them. CDR3 length equals 13 residues. The CDR3 DNA is TGTGCCAGCAGTCCCCGACAGGCCAATGAGCAGTTCTTC. It translates to CASSPRQANEQFF.

The chain carries TRBV7-2 and TRBJ2-7; TRBD1 is a possible D gene (5 bases). There are 15 residues in the CDR3. Germline V gives CDR1 SGHTA, CDR2 FQGNSA. V dropped 1 base and J dropped 3 bases, with 13 bases sitting between them. The CDR3 bases are TGTGCCAGCAGCTTAGGGGCAGGGCTCGACTACGAGCAGTACTTC. Protein sequence: CASSLGAGLDYEQYF. The full variable domain, rest sourced from reference TRBV7-2 and TRBJ2-7, is GAGVSQSPSNKVTEKGKDVELRCDPISGHTALYWYRQSLGQGLEFLIYFQGNSAPDKSGLPSDRFSAERTGGSVSTLTIQRTQQEDSAVYLCASSLGAGLDYEQYFGPGTRLTVT.

The gene calls are TRBV5-4 and TRBJ2-1; 8 bases are shared with TRBD2. The CDR3 extends over 16 amino acids. After removal of 4 bases from V and 0 bases from J, the junction contained 6 bases not matched to a gene. Germline V gene data show CDR1 as SGHNT and CDR2 as YYREEE (reference sequence). CDR3 in DNA: TGTGCCAGCAGCGCGGGACTAGTGAGCTCCTACAATGAGCAGTTCTTC. Its protein is CASSAGLVSSYNEQFF.

The J gene is TRBJ1-4, the V gene TRBV7-9; possibly TRBD1 for D (5 bases). In germline, CDR1 is SEHNR, CDR2 FQNEAQ (reference sequence). The CDR3 is 15 residues long. The V gene lost 3 bases and the J gene lost 5 bases, with 13 bases spanning the gap. The DNA of the CDR3 is TGTGCCAGCAGCTTCCAGGGTGATTGGAATGAAAAACTGTTTTTT. Translation: CASSFQGDWNEKLFF.

This chain connects TRBV13 to TRBJ1-3, with D possibly matching TRBD1 (5 bases). The V end lost 4 bases, the J end lost 4 bases, and 11 bases lay between the germline ends. CDR1 and CDR2 from the germline V gene are PRHDT and FYEKMQ (reference sequence). The CDR3 consists of 14 residues. CDR3 DNA: TGTGCCAGCAGCTCCCCGGGACTCGGAAACACCATATATTTT. Amino acid sequence: CASSSPGLGNTIYF.